These 5 T cell receptor beta chains were sequenced from one sample in a study of pediatric ulcerative colitis. Rectal tissue came from one to two pinch biopsies taken at colonoscopy. Sequenced by immunoSEQ multiplex PCR; TCRdb stores in-frame clones only, minus some. The sample lists approximately 17,000 clones; 80% were seen once. The sample comprised gut tissue. These receptors were taken from a boy aged 5-17 years who was a control in a study of pediatric ulcerative colitis.

The chain employs TRBV7-2 and TRBJ1-5, with D possibly matching TRBD1 (5 bases). This CDR3 region has 13 residues. Germline lookup yields CDR1 SGHTA and CDR2 FQGNSA. Trimming took off 3 bases at V and 9 bases at J, with 12 bases between the two ends. The chain's CDR3 is CASSFGQGGPQHF. CDR3 nucleotide sequence: TGTGCCAGCAGCTTTGGCCAGGGTGGGCCCCAGCATTTT.

The chain is built from TRBV4-1 and TRBJ2-7, with TRBD2 matching 10 bases. The CDR3 is 18 residues long. Germline CDR1 is MGHRA and CDR2 is YSYEKL. V was pared by 3 bases and J by 3 bases, with 14 bases of the junction left unmatched. The CDR3 is CASSHILAGASLYYEQYF. The CDR3 nucleotides read TGCGCCAGCAGCCACATTCTAGCGGGAGCATCCCTTTACTACGAGCAGTACTTC.

This chain uses TRBV28 with TRBJ1-2, with D unclear. Trimming took off 8 bases at V and 1 base at J, with 11 bases between the two ends. The V gene's germline CDR1 is MDHEN and CDR2 SYDVKM. CDR3 length: 13 residues. As DNA, the CDR3 is TGTGCCAGCGCAGCGCCCCTTAACTATGGCTACACCTTC. Amino acids: CASAAPLNYGYTF.

This chain connects TRBV5-1 to TRBJ2-7; D is undetermined. This CDR3 is 13 amino acids long. The germline gives CDR1 SGHRS, CDR2 YFSETQ. The V end lost 1 base, the J end lost 5 bases, and 10 bases lay between the germline ends. CDR3 DNA sequence: TGCGCCAGCAGCTTGACATATATCGACGAGCAGTACTTC. It translates to CASSLTYIDEQYF. Full variable domain (remainder filled in from reference TRBV5-1 and TRBJ2-7): KAGVTQTPRYLIKTRGQQVTLSCSPISGHRSVSWYQQTPGQGLQFLFEYFSETQRNKGNFPGRFSGRQFSNSRSEMNVSTLELGDSALYLCASSLTYIDEQYFGPGTRLTVT.

The gene calls are TRBV18 and TRBJ1-2; D gene uncertain. V dropped 5 bases and J dropped 7 bases, with 14 bases sitting between them. The CDR3 spans 13 residues. CDR1 and CDR2 from the germline V gene are KGHSH and LQKENI. In DNA form, the CDR3 reads TGTGCCAGCTCATCCTTTTATGGACCTGGCTACACCTTC. Translated, it gives CASSSFYGPGYTF.